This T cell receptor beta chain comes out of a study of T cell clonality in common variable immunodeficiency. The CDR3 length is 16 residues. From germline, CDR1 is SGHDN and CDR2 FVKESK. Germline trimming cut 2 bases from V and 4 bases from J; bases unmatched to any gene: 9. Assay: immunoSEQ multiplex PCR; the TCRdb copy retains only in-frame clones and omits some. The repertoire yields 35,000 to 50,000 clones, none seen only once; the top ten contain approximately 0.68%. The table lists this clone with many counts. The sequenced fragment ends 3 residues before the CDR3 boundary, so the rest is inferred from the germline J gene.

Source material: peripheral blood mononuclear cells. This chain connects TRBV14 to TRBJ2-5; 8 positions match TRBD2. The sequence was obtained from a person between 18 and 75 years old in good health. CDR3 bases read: TGTGCCAGCAGCCAACGAAGCGGGGGTTTGCGAGAGACC. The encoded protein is CASSQRSGGLRET. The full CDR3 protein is CASSQRSGGLRETQYF.